One sample yielded the 30 T cell receptor beta chains listed below, sequenced in a study of shared clonotypes between healthy human individuals. The table came from immunoSEQ multiplex PCR; TCRdb's copy has only in-frame clones and leaves some out. The data hold millions of clones, with about 95% observed a single time. CD45RO-negative cells were positively selected for CCR7, leaving out terminally differentiated effector memory CD45RA+ cells. Sequencing was performed on naive CD8+ T cells sorted from blood. The receptor source for this set is a man aged 18-30 years in good health.

The chain couples TRBV5-1 to TRBJ2-4; D is perhaps TRBD1 (6 bases). Germline CDR1 and CDR2: SGHRS and YFSETQ. V was pared by 1 base and J by 3 bases, with 8 bases between. The CDR3 extends over 14 amino acids. The CDR3 DNA reads TGCGCCAGCAGCTTGCAGGACAGCAAAAACATTCAGTACTTC. Residues: CASSLQDSKNIQYF.

The chain uses TRBV7-3 and TRBJ2-3, with a tentative D call TRBD2 (5 bases). The CDR3 sequence is 16 residues long. Deletions cut 2 bases from V and 2 bases from J, with 14 bases between. The germline CDR1 and CDR2 sequences are SGHTA and FQGTGA. CDR3 in DNA: TGTGCCAGCAGCTTACTACCGGGGAGCCTCACAGATACGCAGTATTTT. It specifies CASSLLPGSLTDTQYF.

The rearrangement links TRBV6-1 to TRBJ1-1; 7 positions match TRBD1. The V gene end was trimmed by 6 bases and the J gene end by 6 bases; junction bases not matched to a gene: 10. Germline CDR1 is MNHNS and CDR2 is SASEGT. The CDR3 is 14 amino acids. CDR3 sequence reads: CASSVWDSNSEAFF. CDR3 DNA: TGTGCCAGCAGCGTTTGGGACAGCAACTCTGAAGCTTTCTTT.

This sequence joins TRBV19 and TRBJ2-1; D not certain. In germline, CDR1 is LNHDA, CDR2 SQIVND (reference sequence). This CDR3 has 12 amino acids. Trimming removed 6 bases at V and 0 bases at J, with 3 bases between. The CDR3 protein is CASRVSYNEQFF. The CDR3 nucleotides are TGTGCCAGTAGGGTCTCCTACAATGAGCAGTTCTTC.

A note on this clone: One end of the junction fails to match germline, which may point to a read error. The DNA for the CDR3 is TGTGCCAGCACCTCCCAGCCGGTTTCCGGAAACACCGTATATTTT. Its translation: CASTSQPVSGNTVYF. The chain joins TRBV7-2 to TRBJ1-3, with unresolved D. Germline V gives CDR1 SGHTA, CDR2 FQGNSA. This CDR3 is built from 15 residues.

V and J are TRBV7-9 and TRBJ1-4, with TRBD1 identical over 10 bases. The germline CDR1 and CDR2 sequences are SEHNR and FQNEAQ (reference sequence). After removal of 4 bases from V and 7 bases from J, the junction contained 9 bases not matched to a gene. The CDR3 has 16 amino acids. The CDR3 sequence: CASSSSTGGVGEKLFF. As DNA, the CDR3 is TGTGCCAGCAGCTCCTCGACAGGGGGCGTGGGTGAAAAACTGTTTTTT.

The genes are TRBV6-1 and TRBJ2-1, with a tentative D call TRBD2 (6 bases). Germline values: CDR1 MNHNS, CDR2 SASEGT. The CDR3 runs to 13 residues. Deletions cut 6 bases from V and 3 bases from J, with 9 bases between. CDR3 in DNA: TGTGCCAGCAGGGTAGCGGACTACAATGAGCAGTTCTTC. Its protein is CASRVADYNEQFF.

This chain uses TRBV6-6 with TRBJ2-1; no clear D. CDR1 is MNHNY and CDR2 is SVGAGI in the germline V gene (reference sequence). Trimming left V 5 bases short and J 1 base short, with 9 bases between. The CDR3 runs 14 residues. The CDR3 sequence is CASSPGISYNEQFF. DNA of the CDR3: TGTGCCAGCAGTCCTGGGATTTCCTACAATGAGCAGTTCTTC.

This chain connects TRBV7-3 to TRBJ1-2; D remains unclear. Germline-derived CDR1 and CDR2 are SGHTA and FQGTGA. The CDR3 spans 14 residues. The V and J ends lost 0 bases and 7 bases respectively, with 12 bases between them. The CDR3 nucleotides read TGTGCCAGCAGCTTAACGTTAGCAGGCTCTGGCTACACCTTC. It encodes CASSLTLAGSGYTF.

The J gene is TRBJ2-1, the V gene TRBV27; 7 nucleotides line up with TRBD2. The CDR3 runs to 12 residues. Per the germline V gene, CDR1 is MNHEY and CDR2 is SMNVEV (reference sequence). J lost 10 bases, V lost 7 bases, and 7 bases had no gene match. CDR3 in DNA: TGTGCCAGCAAAACCACTAGCGTCGAGCAGTTCTTC. Its protein is CASKTTSVEQFF.

The V gene is TRBV13, the J gene TRBJ2-5, with 8 bases fitting TRBD1. Trimming at V came to 4 bases and at J to 5 bases, leaving 15 bases not matched to a gene. This CDR3 comprises 17 residues. Looked up from germline, CDR1 is PRHDT and CDR2 is FYEKMQ (reference sequence). The CDR3 sequence is CASSSPIDRGSEETQYF. The DNA for the CDR3 is TGTGCCAGCAGCTCCCCCATCGACAGGGGTTCCGAGGAGACCCAGTACTTC.

The rearrangement uses TRBV10-3 and TRBJ1-6; 10 positions agree with TRBD1. The germline V gene encodes CDR1 ENHRY and CDR2 SYGVKD. V lost 10 bases, J lost 9 bases, and 12 bases stayed unmatched. This CDR3 has 15 amino acids. As DNA, the CDR3 is TGTGCCAGTAAGGACAGGGGGGTGGTTTTTTCACCCCTCCACTTT. It codes for CASKDRGVVFSPLHF.

CDR3: CASSFSASGSGETQYF. Here the CDR3 DNA reads TGTGCCAGCAGCTTTTCGGCTAGCGGGAGCGGGGAGACCCAGTACTTC. The chain couples TRBV7-9 to TRBJ2-5, with 10 bases matching TRBD2. Germline CDR1 and CDR2: SEHNR and FQNEAQ (reference sequence). Unmatched junction bases numbered 9, after V lost 3 bases and J lost 5 bases. This CDR3 has 16 residues.

The rearrangement joins TRBV27 to TRBJ2-3; D call uncertain. The CDR3 extends over 15 amino acids. The germline V and J ends were trimmed by 3 bases and 0 bases, with 10 bases remaining between them. Per the germline V gene, CDR1 is MNHEY and CDR2 is SMNVEV (reference sequence). CDR3 bases: TGTGCCAGCAGTTTCACAGCGTGGAGCACAGATACGCAGTATTTT. Encoded protein: CASSFTAWSTDTQYF.

As to this clone: At one boundary the junction diverges from the germline segment, which might be a read error. The J gene is TRBJ2-7, the V gene TRBV2; perhaps D is TRBD1 or TRBD2 (6 bases each). The CDR3 loop spans 11 amino acids. Per germline, CDR1 SNHLY and CDR2 FYNNEI. The CDR3 region is CAKGPRGLVIF. CDR3 sequence (DNA): TGTGCCAAGGGACCCCGGGGGCTCGTGATCTTC.

The rearrangement uses TRBV4-3 and TRBJ2-5, with D possibly TRBD2 on 5 matching bases. This CDR3 is built from 15 residues. Germline V gives CDR1 LGHNA, CDR2 YSLEER. V was pared by 1 base and J by 5 bases, with 14 bases between. In DNA, the CDR3 is TGCGCCAGCAGCCAAGGGGTCGGTACGGGGGAGACCCAGTACTTC. Translated, it gives CASSQGVGTGETQYF.

On this clone: The sample contains more than one DNA sequence encoding this CDR3. This chain connects TRBV4-1 to TRBJ2-7; D is perhaps TRBD1 (6 bases). This CDR3 region has 15 residues. In germline, CDR1 is MGHRA, CDR2 YSYEKL. Trimming cost V 1 base and J 1 base, with 11 bases left between them. The DNA of the CDR3 is TGCGCCAGCAGCCAAGGGACAGCGAGTTCCTACGAGCAGTACTTC. Protein product: CASSQGTASSYEQYF.

The chain couples TRBV7-9 to TRBJ2-2; tentatively, D is TRBD1 (6 bases). Trimming removed 7 bases from V and 2 bases from J, with 20 bases in between. The length of the CDR3 is 17 residues. CDR1 and CDR2 (germline): SEHNR, FQNEAQ (reference sequence). The CDR3 spells CASNYNSAGTNTGELFF. DNA of the CDR3: TGTGCCAGCAACTATAACTCGGCAGGGACAAACACCGGGGAGCTGTTTTTT. Looking up the rest from reference TRBV7-9 and TRBJ2-2 gives the full variable domain: DTGVSQNPRHKITKRGQNVTFRCDPISEHNRLYWYRQTLGQGPEFLTYFQNEAQLEKSRLLSDRFSAERPKGSFSTLEIQRTEQGDSAMYLCASNYNSAGTNTGELFFGEGSRLTVL.

The genes are TRBV27 and TRBJ1-1; D might be TRBD1 (5 bases). This CDR3 contains 14 residues. Trimming shortened V by 2 bases and J by 3 bases, and 10 bases separated the two germline ends. Germline V gives CDR1 MNHEY, CDR2 SMNVEV (reference sequence). Written as DNA, the CDR3 is TGTGCCAGCAGTTTAGGTCCAGGGCACACTGAAGCTTTCTTT. Protein: CASSLGPGHTEAFF.

This clone was recorded once. The chain couples TRBV28 to TRBJ2-5; 8 nucleotides align to TRBD2. The CDR3 has 15 residues. Trimming removed 6 bases from V and 0 bases from J; junction bases left unmatched: 6. The V gene's germline CDR1 is MDHEN and CDR2 SYDVKM. This chain's CDR3 is CASSSGTRYQETQYF. The DNA of the CDR3 is TGTGCCAGCAGCTCCGGGACTAGATACCAAGAGACCCAGTACTTC.

The gene calls are TRBV10-3 and TRBJ1-3; D is unresolved. This CDR3 contains 14 residues. Germline V CDR1 and CDR2: ENHRY, SYGVKD. V was trimmed by 5 bases and J by 0 bases, leaving 8 bases between them. The CDR3 DNA reads TGTGCCATCAGTCCGGGGAGCTCTGGAAACACCATATATTTT. This gives the protein CAISPGSSGNTIYF.

V gene TRBV13 combines with J gene TRBJ2-7, with 8 bases aligning to TRBD1. Germline assignment: CDR1 PRHDT and CDR2 FYEKMQ (reference sequence). Trimming removed 4 bases from V and 0 bases from J; junction bases left unmatched: 5. The CDR3 length is 15 residues. The CDR3 DNA sequence: TGTGCCAGCAGCTCGGACAGGGATCCCTCCTACGAGCAGTACTTC. This translates into CASSSDRDPSYEQYF.

Concerning this clone itself: The same CDR3 arises from other DNA sequences in this sample as well. J is TRBJ1-5 and V is TRBV27; D unresolved. The CDR3 extends over 14 amino acids. The germline V gene has CDR1 MNHEY and CDR2 SMNVEV (reference sequence). V was clipped by 0 bases and J by 6 bases, with 9 bases between them. CDR3 DNA sequence: TGTGCCAGCAGTTTATCCACGGGAGGTCAGCCCCAGCATTTT. This sequence encodes CASSLSTGGQPQHF.

V and J are TRBV7-9 and TRBJ1-2; D is perhaps TRBD1 (5 bases). CDR3 length: 15 residues. Germline V gene lookup returns CDR1 SEHNR and CDR2 FQNEAQ (reference sequence). Trimming pared 5 bases from V and 0 bases from J, leaving 13 bases between. The CDR3 here is CASSPQTVANYGYTF. The CDR3 coding sequence is TGTGCCAGCAGCCCCCAGACAGTAGCTAACTATGGCTACACCTTC.

The gene calls are TRBV27 and TRBJ1-1; no clear D gene. Trimming removed 6 bases at V and 2 bases at J, with 10 bases between. Germline V gives CDR1 MNHEY, CDR2 SMNVEV (reference sequence). The CDR3 runs to 13 residues. The CDR3 region has the DNA TGTGCCAGCAGCGTGTTAGAAAACACTGAAGCTTTCTTT. Translating gives CASSVLENTEAFF.

The chain links TRBV7-8 to TRBJ2-5, with 12 positions matching TRBD2. Trimming removed 5 bases from V and 5 bases from J; junction bases left unmatched: 9. CDR1 is SGHVS, CDR2 FQNEAQ, per germline. The CDR3 is 16 amino acids. CDR3 sequence reads: CASSPRLAGAIETQYF. The DNA for the CDR3 is TGTGCCAGCAGCCCCCGACTAGCGGGGGCCATTGAGACCCAGTACTTC.

The rearrangement joins TRBV29-1 to TRBJ2-2; TRBD1 matches 11 bases. Germline loops: CDR1 SQVTM, CDR2 ANQGSEA. Trimming cost V 3 bases and J 5 bases; bases outside gene matches: 2. The CDR3 is 14 residues long. The CDR3 protein is CSVDGTGGTGELFF. In nucleotides, the CDR3 is TGCAGCGTTGATGGGACAGGGGGAACCGGGGAGCTGTTTTTT.

The chain joins TRBV9 to TRBJ2-3; D is perhaps TRBD1 (6 bases). Germline CDR1 reads SGDLS; CDR2 reads YYNGEE. V was shortened by 0 bases and J by 2 bases, with 16 bases between the two germline ends. The CDR3 runs 17 residues. CDR3 in DNA: TGTGCCAGCAGCGTAGGGGCCAGGGGAGTCCCCACAGATACGCAGTATTTT. The encoded protein is CASSVGARGVPTDTQYF.

The rearrangement uses TRBV7-9 and TRBJ1-2; D unclear. CDR3 length equals 10 residues. The germline V and J ends were trimmed by 7 bases and 6 bases, with 6 bases remaining between them. Germline V CDR1 and CDR2: SEHNR, FQNEAQ (reference sequence). Written as DNA, the CDR3 is TGTGCCAGCACGGAAGATGGCTACACCTTC. Its protein is CASTEDGYTF.

CDR3 nucleotides: TGTGCCAGCAGTGCTAGCGGGGGGGCTTCCTACGAGCAGTACTTC. Translated, it gives CASSASGGASYEQYF. The chain carries TRBV6-1 and TRBJ2-7; TRBD2 matches 12 bases. Germline trimming cut 4 bases from V and 1 base from J; bases unmatched to any gene: 2. Germline loops: CDR1 MNHNS, CDR2 SASEGT. The CDR3 consists of 15 residues.